The clone carrying this T cell receptor (beta chain) was seen only a few times. Its antigen is unidentified. This entry comes from a study of T cells after yellow fever vaccination. Study-level findings and limits: Contamination of FACS-sorted repertoires by abundant clonotypes from the bulk population could occur. Compared with primary, the secondary response was weaker and peaked at day 5, not 15.

Conversion of TCR transcripts into cDNA relied on 5'RACE template switching, which added a universal primer site and UMIs. Via MiXCR, TCRdb re-called the 5' RACE reads, giving one row per CDR3 protein. The sample carries 600,000 to 750,000 distinct CDR3 sequences, roughly an eighth recorded once. Trimming took off 5 bases at V and 5 bases at J, with 8 bases between the two ends. The CDR3 has 12 amino acids. Per the germline V gene, CDR1 is MDHEN and CDR2 is SYDVKM. The sample in question was PBMCs, obtained on the day of the yellow fever booster vaccination. The TCR originated in a man aged 30 to 45 who received the YFV17D yellow fever vaccine. This chain connects TRBV28 to TRBJ2-3; D remains unclear. The CDR3 region has the DNA TGTGCCAGCAGTCCGAGGCTAGATACGCAGTATTTT. Its protein is CASSPRLDTQYF.